This TCR beta chain derives from a study of shared clonotypes between healthy human individuals. Regarding the study as a whole: Naive subsets typically showed greater estimated richness than memory subsets.

Positive CCR7 selection of CD45RO-negative cells yielded the naive CD8 cells, and terminally differentiated effector memory CD45RA+ cells were excluded. Germline assignment: CDR1 KGHSY and CDR2 FQNENV. This CDR3 has 15 residues. With 2 bases removed from V and 0 bases from J, the gap between germline ends came to 10 bases. About this clone: Its matching antigen is unknown.

The method was immunoSEQ multiplex PCR; TCRdb's version includes in-frame clones alone and lacks a portion of them. The table has millions of clones, over 85% seen once. The sample was naive CD8+ T cells sorted from blood. The chain uses TRBV16 and TRBJ1-2, with D unresolved. The TCR originated in a man aged 18 to 30 in good health. This chain's CDR3 is CASSQVQASNYGYTF. The DNA for the CDR3 is TGTGCCAGCAGCCAAGTTCAGGCGTCTAACTATGGCTACACCTTC.